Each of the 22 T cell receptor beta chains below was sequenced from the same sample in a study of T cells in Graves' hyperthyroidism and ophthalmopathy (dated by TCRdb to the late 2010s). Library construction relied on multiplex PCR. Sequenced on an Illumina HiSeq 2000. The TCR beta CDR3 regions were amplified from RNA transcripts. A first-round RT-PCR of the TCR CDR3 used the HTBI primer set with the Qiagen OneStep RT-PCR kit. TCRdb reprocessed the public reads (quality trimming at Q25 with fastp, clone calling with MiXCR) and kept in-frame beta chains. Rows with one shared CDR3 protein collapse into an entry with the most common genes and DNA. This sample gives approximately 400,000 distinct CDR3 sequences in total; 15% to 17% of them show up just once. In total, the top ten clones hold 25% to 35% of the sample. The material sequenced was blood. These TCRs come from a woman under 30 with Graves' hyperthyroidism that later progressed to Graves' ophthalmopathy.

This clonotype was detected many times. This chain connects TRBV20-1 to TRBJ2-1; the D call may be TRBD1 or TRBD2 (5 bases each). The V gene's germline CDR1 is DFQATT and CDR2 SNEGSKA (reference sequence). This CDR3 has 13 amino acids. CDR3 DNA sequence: TGCAGCCCGACGGGACGGGCAAACAATGAGCAGTTCTTC. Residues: CSPTGRANNEQFF.

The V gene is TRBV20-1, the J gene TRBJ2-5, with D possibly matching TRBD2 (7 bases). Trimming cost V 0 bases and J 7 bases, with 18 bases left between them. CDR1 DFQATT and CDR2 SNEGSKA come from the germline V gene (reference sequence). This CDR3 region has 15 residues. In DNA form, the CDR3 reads TGCAGTGCTAGAGATAGGGGGGGACGATTGGGGACCCAGTACTTC. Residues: CSARDRGGRLGTQYF.

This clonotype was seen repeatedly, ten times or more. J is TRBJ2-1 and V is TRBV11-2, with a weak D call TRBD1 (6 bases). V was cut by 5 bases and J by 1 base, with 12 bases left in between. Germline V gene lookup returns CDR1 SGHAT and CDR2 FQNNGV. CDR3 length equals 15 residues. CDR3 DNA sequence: TGTGCCAGCAGCCTTCTACAGGGTTCCTACAATGAGCAGTTCTTC. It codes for CASSLLQGSYNEQFF.

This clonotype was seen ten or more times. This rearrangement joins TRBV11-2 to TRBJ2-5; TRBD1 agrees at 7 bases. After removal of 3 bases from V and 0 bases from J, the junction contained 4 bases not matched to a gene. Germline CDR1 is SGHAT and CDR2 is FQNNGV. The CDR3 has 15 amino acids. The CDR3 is CASSFGQANQETQYF. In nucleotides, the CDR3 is TGTGCCAGCAGCTTCGGACAGGCCAACCAAGAGACCCAGTACTTC.

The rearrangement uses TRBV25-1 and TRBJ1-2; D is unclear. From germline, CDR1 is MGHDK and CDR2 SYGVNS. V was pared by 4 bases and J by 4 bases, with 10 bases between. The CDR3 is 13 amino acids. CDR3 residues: CASSGAGFYGYTF. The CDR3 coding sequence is TGTGCCAGCAGTGGAGCGGGATTCTATGGCTACACCTTC.

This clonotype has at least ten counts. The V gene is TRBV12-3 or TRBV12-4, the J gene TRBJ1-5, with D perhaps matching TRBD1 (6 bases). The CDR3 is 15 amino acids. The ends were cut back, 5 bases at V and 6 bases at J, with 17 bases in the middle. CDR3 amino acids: CASSNYRDGGQPQHF. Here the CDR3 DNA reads TGTGCCAGCAGTAACTACAGGGACGGCGGTCAGCCCCAGCATTTT.

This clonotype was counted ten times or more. The CDR3, as DNA: TGTGCCAGCCGAATTGGACTAGCGGGAGGGGATGAGCAGTTCTTC. Protein product: CASRIGLAGGDEQFF. The V call is TRBV6-1, the J call TRBJ2-1; 15 bases align to TRBD2. There are 15 residues in the CDR3. Germline lookup yields CDR1 MNHNS and CDR2 SASEGT. After removal of 8 bases from V and 8 bases from J, the junction contained 7 bases not matched to a gene.

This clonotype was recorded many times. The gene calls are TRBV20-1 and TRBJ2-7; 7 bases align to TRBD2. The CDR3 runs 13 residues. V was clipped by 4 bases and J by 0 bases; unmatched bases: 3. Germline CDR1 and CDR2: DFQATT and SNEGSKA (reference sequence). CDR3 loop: CSATRDYSYEQYF. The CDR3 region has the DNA TGCAGTGCTACCCGGGACTACTCCTACGAGCAGTACTTC.

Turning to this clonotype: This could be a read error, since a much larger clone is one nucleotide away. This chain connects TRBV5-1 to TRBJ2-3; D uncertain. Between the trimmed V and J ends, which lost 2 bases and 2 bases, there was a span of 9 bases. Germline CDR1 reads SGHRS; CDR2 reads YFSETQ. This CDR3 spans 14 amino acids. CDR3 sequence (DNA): TGCGCCAGCAGCTTTTATAGGAACACAGATACGCAGTATTTT. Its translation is CASSFYRNTDTQYF.

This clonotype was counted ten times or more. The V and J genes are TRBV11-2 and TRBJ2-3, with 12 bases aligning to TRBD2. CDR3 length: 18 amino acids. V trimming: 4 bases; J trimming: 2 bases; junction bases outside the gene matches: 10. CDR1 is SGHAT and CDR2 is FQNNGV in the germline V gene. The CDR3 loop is CASSYAPLAGGNTDTQYF. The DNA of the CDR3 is TGTGCCAGCAGCTATGCGCCGCTAGCGGGAGGGAACACAGATACGCAGTATTTT.

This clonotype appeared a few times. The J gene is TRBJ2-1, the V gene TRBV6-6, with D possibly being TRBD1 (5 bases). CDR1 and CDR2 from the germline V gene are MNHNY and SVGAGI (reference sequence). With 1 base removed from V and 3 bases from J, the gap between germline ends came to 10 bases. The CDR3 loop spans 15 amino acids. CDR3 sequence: CASSYLGQDYNEQFF. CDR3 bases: TGTGCCAGCAGTTACTTAGGACAAGACTACAATGAGCAGTTCTTC.

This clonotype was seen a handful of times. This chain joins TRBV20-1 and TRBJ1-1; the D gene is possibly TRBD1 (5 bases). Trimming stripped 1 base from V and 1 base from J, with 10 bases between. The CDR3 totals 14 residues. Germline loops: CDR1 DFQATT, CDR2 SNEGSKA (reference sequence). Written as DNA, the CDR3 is TGCAGTGCTAGAGTTGGGGCACCGAACACTGAAGCTTTCTTT. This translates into CSARVGAPNTEAFF.

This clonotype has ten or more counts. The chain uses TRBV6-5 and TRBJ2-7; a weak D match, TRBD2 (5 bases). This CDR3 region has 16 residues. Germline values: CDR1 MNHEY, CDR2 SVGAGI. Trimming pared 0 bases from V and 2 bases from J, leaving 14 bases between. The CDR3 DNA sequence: TGTGCCAGCAGTTACTCGATCGTCGTGGGAGCCTACGAGCAGTACTTC. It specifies CASSYSIVVGAYEQYF.

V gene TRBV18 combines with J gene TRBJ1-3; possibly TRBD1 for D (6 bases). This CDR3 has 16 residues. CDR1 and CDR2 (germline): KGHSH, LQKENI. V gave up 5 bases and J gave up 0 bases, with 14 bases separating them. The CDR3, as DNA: TGTGCCAGCTCATCGCAGACAGGAGCCTCTGGAAACACCATATATTTT. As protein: CASSSQTGASGNTIYF.

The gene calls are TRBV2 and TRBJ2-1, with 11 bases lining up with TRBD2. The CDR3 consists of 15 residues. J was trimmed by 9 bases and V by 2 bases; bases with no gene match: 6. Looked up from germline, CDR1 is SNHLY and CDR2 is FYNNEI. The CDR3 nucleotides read TGTGCCAGCAGTGAAAGACTAGCGGGAACTGGTGAGCAGTTCTTC. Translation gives CASSERLAGTGEQFF.

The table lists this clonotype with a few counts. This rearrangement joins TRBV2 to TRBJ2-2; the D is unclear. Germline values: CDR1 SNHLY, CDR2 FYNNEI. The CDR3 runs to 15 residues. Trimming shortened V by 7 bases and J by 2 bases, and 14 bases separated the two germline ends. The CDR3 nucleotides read TGTGCCAGCATGAGATGGACGGACAACACCGGGGAGCTGTTTTTT. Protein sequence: CASMRWTDNTGELFF.

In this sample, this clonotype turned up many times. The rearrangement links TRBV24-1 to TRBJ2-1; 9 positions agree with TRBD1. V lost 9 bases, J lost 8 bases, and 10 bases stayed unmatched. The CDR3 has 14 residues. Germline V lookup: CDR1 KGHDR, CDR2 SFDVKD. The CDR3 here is CATSRRDRVHEQFF. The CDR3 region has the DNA TGTGCCACCTCAAGGCGGGACAGGGTCCATGAGCAGTTCTTC.

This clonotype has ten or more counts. The CDR3 region is CASRLLGDTEAFF. The CDR3 region has the DNA TGTGCCAGCAGGCTCCTCGGGGATACTGAAGCTTTCTTT. V is TRBV6-2 or TRBV6-3 and J is TRBJ1-1; no firm D call. Germline V gives CDR1 MNHEY, CDR2 SVGEGT. This CDR3 has 13 residues. V lost 6 bases and J 5 bases, leaving 13 bases between the germline ends.

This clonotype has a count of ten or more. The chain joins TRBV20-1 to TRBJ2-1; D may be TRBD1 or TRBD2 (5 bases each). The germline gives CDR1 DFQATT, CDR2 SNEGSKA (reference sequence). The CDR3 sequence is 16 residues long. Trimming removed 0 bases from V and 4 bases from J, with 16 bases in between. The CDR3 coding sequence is TGCAGTGCTAGAGATCTTCGGGGCCTTCATTACAATGAGCAGTTCTTC. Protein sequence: CSARDLRGLHYNEQFF.

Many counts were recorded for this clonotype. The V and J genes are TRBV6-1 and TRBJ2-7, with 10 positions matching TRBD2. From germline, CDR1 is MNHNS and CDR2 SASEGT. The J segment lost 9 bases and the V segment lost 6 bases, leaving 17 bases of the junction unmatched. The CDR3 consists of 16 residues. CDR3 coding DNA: TGTGCCAGCAGAAAACTAGCGGGACTCACATGGGCAGGGCAGTACTTC. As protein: CASRKLAGLTWAGQYF.

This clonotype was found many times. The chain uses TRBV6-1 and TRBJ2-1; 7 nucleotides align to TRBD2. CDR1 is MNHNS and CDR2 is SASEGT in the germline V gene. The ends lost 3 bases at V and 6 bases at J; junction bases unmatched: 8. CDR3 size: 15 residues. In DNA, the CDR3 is TGTGCCAGCAGTGAGATCCAGCGGGGCGGCAATGAGCAGTTCTTC. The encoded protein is CASSEIQRGGNEQFF.

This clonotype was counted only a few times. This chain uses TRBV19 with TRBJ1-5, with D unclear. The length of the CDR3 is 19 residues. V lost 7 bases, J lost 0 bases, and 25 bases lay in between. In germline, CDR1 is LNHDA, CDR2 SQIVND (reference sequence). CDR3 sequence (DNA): TGTGCCAGTACCCCCCTTTATAGCTTAGAGCAGTATAGCAATCAGCCCCAGCATTTT. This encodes CASTPLYSLEQYSNQPQHF.